Sequencing of this T cell receptor beta chain was carried out in a study of T cell repertoires in aging, cancer and after chemotherapy. Study information: Over several months to years, re-sampled healthy donor repertoires clearly shared clones.

TCR beta rearrangements were amplified from peripheral blood genomic DNA. A mixed TRB-A/B primer pool amplified rearranged TRB by multiplex touch-down PCR. TCRdb passed the multiplex PCR reads through MiXCR, listing each CDR3 protein once. The sample yields some 2,000 distinct CDR3 sequences, 25% to 35% seen once. This clonotype was seen a handful of times. Germline CDR1 is WNHNN and CDR2 is SYGVQD (reference sequence). CDR3 length: 13 amino acids. Trimming removed 5 bases from V and 8 bases from J; junction bases left unmatched: 1. The V call is TRBV10-1, the J call TRBJ1-6; TRBD1 agrees at 9 bases. The sample comprised blood. This sequence originates from a human donor in good health. CDR3 amino acids: CASSRTGDSPLHF. The CDR3 DNA sequence: TGCGCCAGCAGTAGGACAGGGGATTCACCCCTCCACTTT.